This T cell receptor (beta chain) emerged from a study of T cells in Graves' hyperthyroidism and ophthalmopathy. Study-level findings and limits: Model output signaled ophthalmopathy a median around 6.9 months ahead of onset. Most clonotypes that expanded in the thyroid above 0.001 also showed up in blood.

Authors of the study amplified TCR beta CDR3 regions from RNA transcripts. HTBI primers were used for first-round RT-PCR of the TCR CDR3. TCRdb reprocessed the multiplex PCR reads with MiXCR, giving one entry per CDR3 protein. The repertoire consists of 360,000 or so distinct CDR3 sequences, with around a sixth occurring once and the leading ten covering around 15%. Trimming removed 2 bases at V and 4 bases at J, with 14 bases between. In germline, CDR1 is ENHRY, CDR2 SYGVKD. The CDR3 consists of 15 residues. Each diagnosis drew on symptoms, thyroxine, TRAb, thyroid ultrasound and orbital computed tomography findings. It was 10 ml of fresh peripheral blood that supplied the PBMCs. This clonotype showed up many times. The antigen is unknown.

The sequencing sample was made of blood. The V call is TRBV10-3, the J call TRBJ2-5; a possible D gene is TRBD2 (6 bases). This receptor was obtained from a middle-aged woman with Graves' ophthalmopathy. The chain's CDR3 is CAISERDSGGETQYF. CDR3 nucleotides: TGTGCCATCAGTGAGCGGGACTCTGGCGGAGAGACCCAGTACTTC.